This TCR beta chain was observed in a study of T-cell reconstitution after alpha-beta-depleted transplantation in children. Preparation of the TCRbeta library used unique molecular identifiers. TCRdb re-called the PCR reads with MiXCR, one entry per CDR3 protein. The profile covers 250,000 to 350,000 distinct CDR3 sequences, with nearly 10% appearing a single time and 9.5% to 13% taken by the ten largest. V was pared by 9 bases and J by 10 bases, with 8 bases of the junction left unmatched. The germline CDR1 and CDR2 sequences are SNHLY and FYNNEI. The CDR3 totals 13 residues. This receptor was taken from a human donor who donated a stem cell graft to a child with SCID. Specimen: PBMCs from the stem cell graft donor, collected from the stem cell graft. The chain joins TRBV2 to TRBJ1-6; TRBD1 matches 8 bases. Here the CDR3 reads CASLQGVGSPLHF. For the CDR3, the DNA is TGTGCCAGTTTACAGGGGGTAGGGTCACCCCTCCACTTT.